This paragraph covers one TCR beta chain sequence. No cognate antigen has been identified for it. No much larger clone is present one base from it, and per-base qualities are unavailable. The sequencer listed for this sample is Illumina NovaSeq 6000. Using 5'RACE with constant-segment primers, TCRalpha and TCRbeta cDNA libraries were constructed, with sample barcodes and unique molecular identifiers added in the process. Trizol reagent was used to extract RNA from every sample. Library amplification was performed in two PCR steps, and a second sample barcode and Illumina TruSeq adapters were introduced in the second step. Sequencing of libraries was performed on an Illumina NovaSeq with 2 x 150 bp paired-end reads. Per the authors' processing: Demultiplexing of reads and collapsing into UMI-guided consensus sequences were performed with migec v1.2.7. Using mixcr v2.1.11, the UMI consensuses were aligned to TRA and TRB V and J templates and assembled into clonotypes. Clonotypes were classified as expanded or contracted when called significant by both edgeR and NoisET, with noise models trained on biological replicates. For edgeR calls, the thresholds were a false discovery rate-adjusted p below 0.01 and a log2 fold-change of 1. As an exploratory analysis of dynamics, PCA with hierarchical clustering was applied to max-normalized trajectories of the 1000 most abundant clonotypes. Each responding clone was given a CD4 or CD8 phenotype based on the CD4+ and CD8+ repertoires, which had been sequenced separately. TCRdb's own reprocessing of the public reads used fastp at Q25 and MiXCR and kept productive beta chains. Entries are consolidated by CDR3 protein sequence, retaining the most common genes and DNA. TCRdb, rather than the study authors, made the V and J calls. Counted in this sample were roughly 400,000 distinct CDR3 sequences; roughly 24% of them appeared once. The top ten clonotypes cover 8.8% of the sample.

The germline V gene yields SGHRS for CDR1 and YFSETQ for CDR2. The CDR3 runs 15 amino acids, cysteine and phenylalanine included. Of all the DNA, just the CDR3 is kept, 45 bases in frame from base 1. Relative to germline, V is missing 4 bases and J is missing 5 bases, with 10 bases of the junction outside any gene match. The sample is drawn from a study of T-cell memory formation after mild COVID-19 (dated by TCRdb to the early 2020s). At the level of the whole study: Most TCR sequence clusters were specific to one of the two donors. The cohort comprised two young, previously healthy adult volunteers, one female and one male. Longitudinal TCRalpha and TCRbeta repertoire sequencing tracked T-cell clones expanding and contracting after mild COVID-19 in a couple of donors. Beyond this particular receptor, the publication reports: The detection of some responding clones in pre-infection memory suggests that pre-existing cross-reactive memory T cells joined the SARS-CoV-2 response. The second-wave clones that peaked on day 37 were not confirmed to be SARS-CoV-2 specific. Balanced CD4/CD8 phenotypes were observed for clones contracting from day 15 to 85, whereas a bias towards CD4+ was observed for a second wave of clones expanding from day 15 to 37. Only two mild cases were covered by the study, and larger cohorts that include severe cases with pre-infection samples were considered necessary. Contracting CD4+ clones were located mainly in the CM and EM memory subsets, whereas CD8+ clones were found to be enriched in EMRA.

Ficoll-Paque density gradient centrifugation was used to isolate PBMCs. The sequencing input was PBMCs or a T cell subset sorted from them (not recorded which). The rearrangement joined TRBV5-1 to TRBJ2-7; the junction holds 9 bases that match TRBD2. This receptor was taken from an adult woman who had mild COVID-19 (a few samples of this study predate the infection). The sample titles of this study are shuffled in the database, so cell type and time point are left out; the donor was told from shared clones. The CDR3 region reads CASSAAGTSSNEQYF. The DNA is TGCGCCAGCAGCGCCGCCGGGACTAGCTCTAACGAGCAGTACTTC.